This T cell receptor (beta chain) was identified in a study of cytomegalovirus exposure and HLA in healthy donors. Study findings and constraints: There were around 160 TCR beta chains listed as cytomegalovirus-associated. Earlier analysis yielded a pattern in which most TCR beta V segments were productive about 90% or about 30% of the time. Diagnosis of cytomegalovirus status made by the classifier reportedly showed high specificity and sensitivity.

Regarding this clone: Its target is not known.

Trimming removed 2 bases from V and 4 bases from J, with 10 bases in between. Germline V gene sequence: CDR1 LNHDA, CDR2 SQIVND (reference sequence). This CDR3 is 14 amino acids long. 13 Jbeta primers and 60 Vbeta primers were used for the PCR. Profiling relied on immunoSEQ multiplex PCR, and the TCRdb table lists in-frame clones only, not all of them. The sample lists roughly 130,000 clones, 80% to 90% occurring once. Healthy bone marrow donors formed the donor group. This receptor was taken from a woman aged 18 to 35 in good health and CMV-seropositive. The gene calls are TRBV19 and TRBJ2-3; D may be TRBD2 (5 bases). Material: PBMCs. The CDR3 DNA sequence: TGTGCCAGTAGTATATCCCGGACTGCAGATACGCAGTATTTT. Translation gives CASSISRTADTQYF.